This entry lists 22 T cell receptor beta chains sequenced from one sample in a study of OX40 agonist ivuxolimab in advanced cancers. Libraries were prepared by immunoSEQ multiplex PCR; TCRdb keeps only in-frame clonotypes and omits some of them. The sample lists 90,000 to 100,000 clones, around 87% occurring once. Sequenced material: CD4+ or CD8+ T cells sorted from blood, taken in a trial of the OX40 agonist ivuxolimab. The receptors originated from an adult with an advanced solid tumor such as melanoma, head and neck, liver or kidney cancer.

CDR3 sequence: CASSQLQGSRNQPQHF. In DNA, the CDR3 is TGTGCCAGCAGTCAATTACAGGGAAGTCGCAATCAGCCCCAGCATTTT. The rearrangement uses TRBV6-6 and TRBJ1-5; D is perhaps TRBD1 (6 bases). V lost 5 bases and J lost 2, with 16 bases in between. This CDR3 region has 16 residues. Germline CDR1 MNHNY, CDR2 SVGAGI (reference sequence).

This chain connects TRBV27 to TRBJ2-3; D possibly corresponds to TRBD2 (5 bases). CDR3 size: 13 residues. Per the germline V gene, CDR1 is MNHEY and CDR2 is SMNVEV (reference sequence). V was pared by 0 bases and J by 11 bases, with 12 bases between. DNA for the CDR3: TGTGCCAGCAGTTTATCACGGCGGGTTGGGCAGTATTTT. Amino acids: CASSLSRRVGQYF.

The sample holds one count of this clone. As DNA, the CDR3 is TGCGCCAGCAGCTTGGGGGGACCAGCAACCCTTAACTATGGCTACACCTTC. Translating gives CASSLGGPATLNYGYTF. This rearrangement joins TRBV5-1 to TRBJ1-2, with D possibly TRBD1 on 5 matching bases. The CDR3 loop spans 17 amino acids. Trimming took 0 bases from V and 1 from J, leaving 16 bases between them. Germline CDR1 is SGHRS and CDR2 is YFSETQ.

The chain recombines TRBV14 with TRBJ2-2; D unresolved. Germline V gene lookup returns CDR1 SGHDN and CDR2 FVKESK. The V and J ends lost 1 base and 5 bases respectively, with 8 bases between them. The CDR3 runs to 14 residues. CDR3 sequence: CASSQVILTGELFF. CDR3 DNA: TGTGCCAGCAGCCAAGTCATTTTAACCGGGGAGCTGTTTTTT.

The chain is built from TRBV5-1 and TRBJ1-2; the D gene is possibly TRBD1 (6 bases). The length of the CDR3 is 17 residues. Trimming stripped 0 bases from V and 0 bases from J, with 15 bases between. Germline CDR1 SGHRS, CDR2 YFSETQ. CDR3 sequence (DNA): TGCGCCAGCAGCTTGGCTGTCCGGGGGGGCGCTAACTATGGCTACACCTTC. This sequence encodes CASSLAVRGGANYGYTF.

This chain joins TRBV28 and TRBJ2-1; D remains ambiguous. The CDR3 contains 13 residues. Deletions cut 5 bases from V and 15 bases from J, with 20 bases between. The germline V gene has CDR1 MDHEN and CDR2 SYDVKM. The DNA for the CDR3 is TGTGCCAGCAGTCCAGTCCTAGGCCGGAACTCGTTCTTC. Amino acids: CASSPVLGRNSFF.

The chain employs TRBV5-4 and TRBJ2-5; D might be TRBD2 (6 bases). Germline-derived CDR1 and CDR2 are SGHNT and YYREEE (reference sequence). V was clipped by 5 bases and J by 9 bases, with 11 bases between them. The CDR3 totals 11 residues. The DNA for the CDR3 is TGTGCCAGCAGGGGGAGCGGGTCCCAGTACTTC. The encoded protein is CASRGSGSQYF.

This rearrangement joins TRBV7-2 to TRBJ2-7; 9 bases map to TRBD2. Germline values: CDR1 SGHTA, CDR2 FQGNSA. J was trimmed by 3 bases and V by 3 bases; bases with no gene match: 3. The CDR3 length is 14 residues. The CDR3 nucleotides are TGTGCCAGCAGCTTCGGGCGGGGGGGCTACGAGCAGTACTTC. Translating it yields CASSFGRGGYEQYF. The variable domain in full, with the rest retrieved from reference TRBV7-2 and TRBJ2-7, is GAGVSQSPSNKVTEKGKDVELRCDPISGHTALYWYRQSLGQGLEFLIYFQGNSAPDKSGLPSDRFSAERTGGSVSTLTIQRTQQEDSAVYLCASSFGRGGYEQYFGPGTRLTVT.

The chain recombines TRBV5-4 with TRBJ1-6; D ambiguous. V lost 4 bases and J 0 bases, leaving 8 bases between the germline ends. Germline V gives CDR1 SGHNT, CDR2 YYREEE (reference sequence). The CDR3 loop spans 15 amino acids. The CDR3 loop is CASSHDGSYNSPLHF. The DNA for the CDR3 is TGTGCCAGCAGCCATGATGGCTCCTATAATTCACCCCTCCACTTT.

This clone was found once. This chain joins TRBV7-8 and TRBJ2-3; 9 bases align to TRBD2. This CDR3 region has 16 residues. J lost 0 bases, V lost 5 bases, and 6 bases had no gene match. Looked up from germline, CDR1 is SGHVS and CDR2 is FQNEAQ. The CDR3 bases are TGTGCCAGCAGCCCCTCTAGCGGGGCTAGCACAGATACGCAGTATTTT. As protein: CASSPSSGASTDTQYF. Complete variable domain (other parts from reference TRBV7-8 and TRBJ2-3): GAGVSQSPRYKVAKRGQDVALRCDPISGHVSLFWYQQALGQGPEFLTYFQNEAQLDKSGLPSDRFFAERPEGSVSTLKIQRTQQEDSAVYLCASSPSSGASTDTQYFGPGTRLTVL.

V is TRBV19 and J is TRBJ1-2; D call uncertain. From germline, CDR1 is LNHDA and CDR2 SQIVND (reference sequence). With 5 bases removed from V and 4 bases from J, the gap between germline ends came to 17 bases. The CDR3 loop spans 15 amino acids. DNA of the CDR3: TGTGCCAGTAGTGCGACAATCCTGATAGGCTATGGCTACACCTTC. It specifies CASSATILIGYGYTF.

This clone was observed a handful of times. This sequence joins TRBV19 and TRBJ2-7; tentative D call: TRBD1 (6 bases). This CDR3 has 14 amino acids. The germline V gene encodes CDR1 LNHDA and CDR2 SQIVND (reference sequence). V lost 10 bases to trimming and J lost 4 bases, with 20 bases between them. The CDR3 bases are TGTGCCACCAGTGGGGGCTTAGTGGGTTACGAGCAGTACTTC. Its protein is CATSGGLVGYEQYF.

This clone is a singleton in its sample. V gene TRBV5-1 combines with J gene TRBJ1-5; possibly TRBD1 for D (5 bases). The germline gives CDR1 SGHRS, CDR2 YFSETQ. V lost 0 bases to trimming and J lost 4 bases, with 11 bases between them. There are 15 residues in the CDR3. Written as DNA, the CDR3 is TGCGCCAGCAGCTTGGAGGGCAGGGAAAATCAGCCCCAGCATTTT. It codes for CASSLEGRENQPQHF.

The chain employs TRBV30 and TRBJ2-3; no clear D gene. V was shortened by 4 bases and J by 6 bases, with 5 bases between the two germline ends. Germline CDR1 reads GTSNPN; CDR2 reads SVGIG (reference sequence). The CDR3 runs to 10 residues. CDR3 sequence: CAWIGDTQYF. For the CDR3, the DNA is TGTGCCTGGATTGGTGATACGCAGTATTTT.

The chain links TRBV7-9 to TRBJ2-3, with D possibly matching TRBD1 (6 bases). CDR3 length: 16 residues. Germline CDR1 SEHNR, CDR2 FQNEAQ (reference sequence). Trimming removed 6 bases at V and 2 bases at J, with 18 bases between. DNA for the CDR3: TGTGCCAGCAGTTTTAGCCTCCGGGACAACACAGATACGCAGTATTTT. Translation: CASSFSLRDNTDTQYF.

The DNA for the CDR3 is TGCGCCAGCAGCTTGGCCCTTAGTTCAGATACGCAGTATTTT. Its translation: CASSLALSSDTQYF. This sequence joins TRBV5-1 and TRBJ2-3; D unclear. V shed 0 bases and J shed 4 bases, with 9 bases lying between them. The germline V gene encodes CDR1 SGHRS and CDR2 YFSETQ. The CDR3 loop spans 14 amino acids.

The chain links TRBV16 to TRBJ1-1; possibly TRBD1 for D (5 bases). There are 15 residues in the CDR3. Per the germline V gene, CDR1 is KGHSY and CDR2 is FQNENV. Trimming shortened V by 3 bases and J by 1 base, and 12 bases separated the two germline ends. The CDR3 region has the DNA TGTGCCAGCAGCCATCTCCGCAGGGCGAACACTGAAGCTTTCTTT. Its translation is CASSHLRRANTEAFF.

The DNA of the CDR3 is TGCAGCGCGGCCTCTTTCATGAACACTGAAGCTTTCTTT. Amino acid sequence: CSAASFMNTEAFF. This chain joins TRBV29-1 and TRBJ1-1, with D unresolved. The length of the CDR3 is 13 residues. Germline CDR1 SQVTM, CDR2 ANQGSEA. Trimming took off 7 bases at V and 0 bases at J, with 12 bases between the two ends.

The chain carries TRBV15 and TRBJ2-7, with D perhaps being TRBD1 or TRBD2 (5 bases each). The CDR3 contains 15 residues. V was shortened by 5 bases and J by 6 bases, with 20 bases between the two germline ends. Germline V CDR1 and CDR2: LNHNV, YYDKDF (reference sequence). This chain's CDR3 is CATSARAGTWGEQYF. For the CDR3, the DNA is TGTGCCACCAGCGCCAGAGCCGGGACCTGGGGCGAGCAGTACTTC. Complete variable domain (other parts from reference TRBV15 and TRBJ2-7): DAMVIQNPRYQVTQFGKPVTLSCSQTLNHNVMYWYQQKSSQAPKLLFHYYDKDFNNEADTPDNFQSRRPNTSFCFLDIRSPGLGDTAMYLCATSARAGTWGEQYFGPGTRLTVT.

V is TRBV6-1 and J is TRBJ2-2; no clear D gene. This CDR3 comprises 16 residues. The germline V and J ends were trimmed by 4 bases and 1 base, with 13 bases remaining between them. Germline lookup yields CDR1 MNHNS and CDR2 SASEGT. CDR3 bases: TGTGCCAGCAGTGCAAGTCGGCTAGTGAACACCGGGGAGCTGTTTTTT. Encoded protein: CASSASRLVNTGELFF.

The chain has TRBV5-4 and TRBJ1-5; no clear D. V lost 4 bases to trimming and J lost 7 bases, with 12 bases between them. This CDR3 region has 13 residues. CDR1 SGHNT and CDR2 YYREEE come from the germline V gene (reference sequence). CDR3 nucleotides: TGTGCCAGCAGCCAAGGACCGGCCCAGCCCCAGCATTTT. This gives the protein CASSQGPAQPQHF.

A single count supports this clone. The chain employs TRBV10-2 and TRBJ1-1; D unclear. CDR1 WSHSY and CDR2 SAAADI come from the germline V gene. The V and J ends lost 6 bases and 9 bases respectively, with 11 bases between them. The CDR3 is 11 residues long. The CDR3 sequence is CASSLPAQAFF. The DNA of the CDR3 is TGCGCCAGCAGCCTACCTGCACAAGCTTTCTTT.